A single sample gave rise to the 21 T cell receptor beta chains below, sequenced in a study of shared clonotypes between healthy human individuals. TCRdb's table, derived via immunoSEQ multiplex PCR, lists solely in-frame clones and lacks some. The data hold 400,000 to 600,000 clones, with 79% observed a single time. Sequenced input: PBMCs. Receptor source: a middle-aged woman in good health. Some clones in this sample may be carry-over from other donors' samples.

Remarks on this clone: A far larger clone differs by one base, so this is likely a read error. Other nucleotide sequences in the sample specify the same CDR3. The chain employs TRBV28 and TRBJ2-4; tentative D call: TRBD2 (5 bases). V lost 6 bases and J 10 bases, leaving 16 bases between the germline ends. CDR3 length: 13 residues. Germline CDR1 reads MDHEN; CDR2 reads SYDVKM. The CDR3 DNA sequence: TGTGCCAGCAGACTAGGGATCCTAAATATTCAGTACTTC. As protein: CASRLGILNIQYF.

This clone came up a few times. The V call is TRBV14, the J call TRBJ2-5; D remains unclear. This CDR3 contains 14 residues. Germline CDR1 and CDR2: SGHDN and FVKESK. Trimming pared 4 bases from V and 1 base from J, leaving 10 bases between. CDR3 DNA sequence: TGTGCCAGCAGCCCCTCCAGTCTCCAAGAGACCCAGTACTTC. Its protein product is CASSPSSLQETQYF.

The rearrangement links TRBV5-1 to TRBJ1-4; D perhaps matches TRBD1 (5 bases). The CDR3 length is 16 residues. Trimming shortened V by 1 base and J by 2 bases, and 12 bases separated the two germline ends. Germline V gene data show CDR1 as SGHRS and CDR2 as YFSETQ. CDR3 DNA sequence: TGCGCCAGCAGCTTGCAGGGTGTGGATACTAATGAAAAACTGTTTTTT. Its translation: CASSLQGVDTNEKLFF.

The V and J genes are TRBV4-3 and TRBJ2-3, with 10 bases that match TRBD1. The V gene's germline CDR1 is LGHNA and CDR2 YSLEER. The CDR3 is 19 amino acids. V gave up 2 bases and J gave up 6 bases; unmatched junction bases: 17. CDR3 region: CASSQRRDRGLGGDDTQYF. CDR3 nucleotides: TGCGCCAGCAGCCAAAGACGGGACAGGGGATTAGGGGGAGATGATACGCAGTATTTT.

The chain joins TRBV30 to TRBJ2-5; no clear D gene. Germline CDR1 GTSNPN, CDR2 SVGIG (reference sequence). This CDR3 is built from 13 residues. Trimming shortened V by 2 bases and J by 1 base, and 8 bases separated the two germline ends. The CDR3 sequence is CAWSPGPQETQYF. CDR3 sequence (DNA): TGTGCCTGGAGTCCCGGGCCCCAAGAGACCCAGTACTTC.

The genes are TRBV7-3 and TRBJ2-7; 8 nucleotides align to TRBD1. V shed 5 bases and J 1 base; nucleotides not matched to a gene: 7. Germline lookup yields CDR1 SGHTA and CDR2 FQGTGA. This CDR3 region has 15 residues. The CDR3 sequence: CASSPDGTGSYEQYF. CDR3 DNA sequence: TGTGCCAGCAGCCCCGACGGGACAGGATCCTACGAGCAGTACTTC.

This clone came up once. The genes are TRBV7-2 and TRBJ2-7, with 7 bases that match TRBD2. The length of the CDR3 is 16 residues. Germline CDR1 reads SGHTA; CDR2 reads FQGNSA. The V gene end was trimmed by 0 bases and the J gene end by 2 bases; junction bases not matched to a gene: 7. CDR3: CASSLAGGSVPYEQYF. The CDR3 region has the DNA TGTGCCAGCAGCTTAGCGGGCGGGAGCGTCCCCTACGAGCAGTACTTC.

The CDR3 loop is CASSLMGQRTDTQYF. Here the CDR3 DNA reads TGTGCCAGCAGCTTAATGGGACAGCGCACAGATACGCAGTATTTT. The V gene is TRBV7-2, the J gene TRBJ2-3; 7 nucleotides align to TRBD1. CDR3 length: 15 amino acids. The germline CDR1 and CDR2 sequences are SGHTA and FQGNSA. Trimming took 2 bases from V and 1 from J; bases not matched to a gene: 3.

The chain couples TRBV28 to TRBJ1-1, with D possibly being TRBD1 (6 bases). This CDR3 has 15 amino acids. V lost 5 bases to trimming and J lost 5 bases, with 18 bases between them. Germline V gene data show CDR1 as MDHEN and CDR2 as SYDVKM. CDR3 loop: CASSRVWGAKTEAFF. CDR3 nucleotides: TGTGCCAGCAGTAGGGTCTGGGGGGCTAAGACTGAAGCTTTCTTT. Variable domain in full (rest from reference TRBV28 and TRBJ1-1): DVKVTQSSRYLVKRTGEKVFLECVQDMDHENMFWYRQDPGLGLRLIYFSYDVKMKEKGDIPEGYSVSREKKERFSLILESASTNQTSMYLCASSRVWGAKTEAFFGQGTRLTVV.

This CDR3 reads CASSERTGGNTEAFF. The CDR3 DNA reads TGTGCCAGCAGTGAACGGACAGGGGGCAACACTGAAGCTTTCTTT. The genes are TRBV6-1 and TRBJ1-1; 11 nucleotides agree with TRBD1. This CDR3 is built from 15 residues. Trimming took 2 bases from V and 2 from J; bases not matched to a gene: 1. Per germline, CDR1 MNHNS and CDR2 SASEGT.

The chain has TRBV9 and TRBJ2-1; D ambiguous. Trimming left V 0 bases short and J 8 bases short, with 15 bases between. Germline V CDR1 and CDR2: SGDLS, YYNGEE. The CDR3 spans 15 residues. The CDR3 DNA sequence: TGTGCCAGCAGCGTAGGGGTCACATCAACTCATGAGCAGTTCTTC. Encoded protein: CASSVGVTSTHEQFF.

Here the CDR3 reads CASSLGQAGSPLHF. CDR3 coding DNA: TGTGCCAGCAGCTTAGGACAAGCCGGTTCACCCCTCCACTTT. The chain combines TRBV7-9 with TRBJ1-6; no definite D call. CDR3 size: 14 residues. Trimming took off 1 base at V and 9 bases at J, with 10 bases between the two ends. The germline V gene encodes CDR1 SEHNR and CDR2 FQNEAQ (reference sequence).

The table lists this clone with a few counts. V gene TRBV5-4 combines with J gene TRBJ2-7; 7 bases line up with TRBD2. V dropped 3 bases and J dropped 0; count of bases not matched to a gene: 6. The CDR3 is 15 amino acids. The germline CDR1 and CDR2 sequences are SGHNT and YYREEE (reference sequence). The CDR3 nucleotides read TGTGCCAGCAGCTCAACTCGGGAGGCCTCCTACGAGCAGTACTTC. Its protein product is CASSSTREASYEQYF.

The chain recombines TRBV7-8 with TRBJ2-1, with 7 bases fitting TRBD2. J gave up 4 bases and V 1 base, and 4 bases lay outside the gene matches. The CDR3 is made up of 15 amino acids. CDR1 is SGHVS and CDR2 is FQNEAQ in the germline V gene. The CDR3 reads CASSLGAGWYNEQFF. CDR3 nucleotides: TGTGCCAGCAGCTTAGGAGCGGGATGGTACAATGAGCAGTTCTTC.

The chain links TRBV19 to TRBJ2-1, with D perhaps matching TRBD2 (5 bases). Trimming pared 3 bases from V and 0 bases from J, leaving 12 bases between. Germline values: CDR1 LNHDA, CDR2 SQIVND (reference sequence). The CDR3 is 16 amino acids. CDR3 in amino acids: CASSIGGLSSYNEQFF. Here the CDR3 DNA reads TGTGCCAGTAGTATCGGCGGGTTAAGCTCCTACAATGAGCAGTTCTTC.

The rearrangement joins TRBV7-9 to TRBJ2-3, with 10 bases lining up with TRBD2. Germline lookup yields CDR1 SEHNR and CDR2 FQNEAQ (reference sequence). The CDR3 totals 13 residues. Losses at the gene ends were 6 bases for V and 3 bases for J; bases not matched to a gene: 0. CDR3 residues: CASRAGGTDTQYF. The CDR3 coding sequence is TGTGCCAGCAGAGCGGGGGGGACAGATACGCAGTATTTT.

V and J are TRBV5-6 and TRBJ2-5, with 7 bases fitting TRBD1. V lost 3 bases to trimming and J lost 4 bases; unmatched junction nucleotides: 9. The CDR3 covers 15 residues. Germline values: CDR1 SGHDT, CDR2 YYEEEE. CDR3 nucleotides: TGTGCCAGCAGCTCACTGACAGGGCGCGGAGAGACCCAGTACTTC. Translating gives CASSSLTGRGETQYF.

The CDR3 DNA reads TGTGCCAGCAGACAAACAGGGGGCGAGACCCAGTACTTC. This gives the protein CASRQTGGETQYF. V is TRBV6-5 and J is TRBJ2-5; 9 bases agree with TRBD1. J gave up 5 bases and V 6 bases, and 4 bases lay outside the gene matches. Germline V gene data show CDR1 as MNHEY and CDR2 as SVGAGI. The CDR3 sequence is 13 residues long.

CDR3 in amino acids: CASSQSHGTRPVSGNTIYF. The DNA of the CDR3 is TGCGCCAGCAGTCAATCCCACGGGACACGGCCCGTCTCTGGAAACACCATATATTTT. V usage is TRBV23-1 and J usage is TRBJ1-3; D is perhaps TRBD1 (6 bases). TRBV23-1 is assigned to the ORF class and has an uncertain function. The CDR3 has 19 residues. The V gene lost 0 bases and the J gene lost 0 bases, with 18 bases spanning the gap.

The chain is built from TRBV28 and TRBJ2-6, with 12 bases matching TRBD2. Trimming took 6 bases from V and 1 from J; bases not matched to a gene: 10. CDR3 length: 19 residues. Germline lookup yields CDR1 MDHEN and CDR2 SYDVKM. The CDR3 coding sequence is TGTGCCAGCAGCCCTAGACTAGCGGGAGTTTATTCTGGGGCCAACGTCCTGACTTTC. Encoded protein: CASSPRLAGVYSGANVLTF.

The rearrangement uses TRBV28 and TRBJ1-2; D gene unclear. Trimming shortened V by 6 bases and J by 5 bases, and 10 bases separated the two germline ends. The CDR3 consists of 12 residues. Germline V gene sequence: CDR1 MDHEN, CDR2 SYDVKM. The CDR3 loop reads CASSSGLYGYTF. The DNA for the CDR3 is TGTGCCAGCAGCTCCGGACTGTATGGCTACACCTTC.